This T cell receptor (beta chain) was sequenced for a study of OX40 agonist ivuxolimab in advanced cancers. For the study at large: The treatment was a fully human IgG2 OX40 agonist, ivuxolimab. Averaging about 60 years in age, with a range of 23 to 79, the cohort was 82.7% male.

No patient had autoimmune disease or received systemic immunosuppression. CDR3 size: 13 residues. V lost 4 bases to trimming and J lost 3 bases, with 9 bases between them. Germline V gives CDR1 MNHNS, CDR2 SASEGT. Sequenced by immunoSEQ multiplex PCR; TCRdb stores in-frame clones only, minus some. The sample shows 75,000 or so clones, roughly 84% of them seen only once. Note on this clone: The antigen is undetermined.

Findings and caveats of the study: Some of the nonresponding patients also showed low levels of normalized T-cell clonal expansion.

This TCR was recovered from an adult with an advanced solid tumor such as melanoma, head and neck, liver or kidney cancer. V gene TRBV6-1 combines with J gene TRBJ2-5; the D is unclear. Sequences were derived from CD4+ or CD8+ T cells sorted from blood, sampled in a trial of the OX40 agonist ivuxolimab. In nucleotides, the CDR3 is TGTGCCAGCAGTGCGGGCCACGAAGAGACCCAGTACTTC. It translates to CASSAGHEETQYF.